Listed below are T cell receptor beta chains from one sample, sequenced in a study of beta chain features in type 1 diabetes. The table came from immunoSEQ multiplex PCR; TCRdb's copy has only in-frame clones and leaves some out. The sample holds more than 300,000 clones, around 12% seen once. Sequenced material: naive CD4+ T cells from blood. The receptors originated from a man younger than 35 in good health. Both conserved end residues are part of each CDR3. A D gene is named only where the DNA matches it firmly. Some rows mark clone size as missing; the rest say once, few, many or name a class of expanded clone.

size,J,length,V,D,DNA,CDR3
-,TRBJ2-7,14,TRBV7-2,TRBD2,TGTGCCAGCAGCTTTGGCGGGAGCTTTTCCGAGCAGTACTTC,CASSFGGSFSEQYF
few,TRBJ1-1,14,TRBV5-4,TRBD1,TGTGCCAGCAGCTTAGGGACAGCGAACACTGAAGCTTTCTTT,CASSLGTANTEAFF
few,TRBJ1-5,14,TRBV7-2,TRBD1,TGTGCCAGCAGCCCTGGGACAGGCAATCAGCCCCAGCATTTT,CASSPGTGNQPQHF
-,TRBJ2-1,15,TRBV25-1,TRBD2,TGTGCCAGTTCCCATCTAGCGGGGTTCTACAATGAGCAGTTCTTC,CASSHLAGFYNEQFF
-,TRBJ1-4,14,TRBV5-6,TRBD1,TGTGCCAGCCAAGTACAGGGGGCAGGTGAAAAACTGTTTTTT,CASQVQGAGEKLFF
-,TRBJ2-1,13,TRBV11-1,TRBD2,TGTGCCACCGGACTAGCGGACTACAATGAGCAGTTCTTC,CATGLADYNEQFF
-,TRBJ2-1,17,TRBV5-6,-,TGTGCCAGCAGCTCTTGGAGGGGTAGTGTTTCCTACAATGAGCAGTTCTTC,CASSSWRGSVSYNEQFF
few,TRBJ1-1,15,TRBV5-6,TRBD1,TGTGCCAGCAGCTTAGGGACAGGGGCGGGCACTGAAGCTTTCTTT,CASSLGTGAGTEAFF
few,TRBJ1-1,12,TRBV29-1,TRBD1,TGCAGCGTTGATCGGGACAGGGGCATAGGGGGGTTT,CSVDRDRGIGGF
few,TRBJ2-7,17,TRBV13,-,TGTGCCAGCAGCTTGGGACACCTAGGCGCGCTGGGGTACGAGCAGTACTTC,CASSLGHLGALGYEQYF
-,TRBJ1-3,14,TRBV29-1,-,TGCAGCGTTGAAAGAGGGGGCTCTGGAAACACCATATATTTT,CSVERGGSGNTIYF
-,TRBJ2-3,18,TRBV9,TRBD2,TGTGCCAGCAGCCCCCGACCGGGACTAGCGGGATTCAATGGTACGCAGTATTTT,CASSPRPGLAGFNGTQYF
-,TRBJ2-5,17,TRBV5-1,-,TGCGCCAGCAGCTTGGGTTCGACAGGCACAGGTCAAGAGACCCAGTACTTC,CASSLGSTGTGQETQYF
few,TRBJ1-1,12,TRBV7-9,-,TGTGCCAGCAGCACAGTGAACACTGAAGCTTTCTTT,CASSTVNTEAFF
few,TRBJ1-1,16,TRBV28,TRBD1,TGTGCCAGCACCAGCGGACAGGGCGAAGGGAACACTGAAGCTTTCTTT,CASTSGQGEGNTEAFF
-,TRBJ2-7,14,TRBV6-6,TRBD1,TGTGCCAGCAGTCTGGACAGGGCATCCTACGAGCAGTACTTC,CASSLDRASYEQYF
-,TRBJ2-7,14,TRBV25-1,TRBD2,TGTGCCAGCAGTGAACGGACTAGCACGTACGAGCAGTACTTC,CASSERTSTYEQYF
-,TRBJ2-7,20,TRBV7-8,TRBD2,TGTGCCAGCAGCCAAACTGCCCTCCGACTAGCGGCAAAAAAGGAATACGGGCAGTACTTC,CASSQTALRLAAKKEYGQYF
few,TRBJ2-5,15,TRBV4-3,TRBD1,TGCGCCAGCAGCCCCGGGACAGGGGGAGTAGAGACCCAGTACTTC,CASSPGTGGVETQYF
-,TRBJ2-5,15,TRBV28,TRBD2,TGTGCCAGCAGTTTCGGGCTAGCGGGAGTAGAGACCCAGTACTTC,CASSFGLAGVETQYF
-,TRBJ1-1,14,TRBV19,TRBD1,TGTGCCAGTAGTTTCTGGACAGGGAACACTGAAGCTTTCTTT,CASSFWTGNTEAFF
-,TRBJ2-7,15,TRBV2,TRBD2,TGTGCCAGCAGTGACCCCAGCGGGGCCACCTACGAGCAGTACTTC,CASSDPSGATYEQYF
few,TRBJ2-1,14,TRBV9,-,TGTGCCAGCAGCGTTAGCGGTCCCTACAATGAGCAGTTCTTC,CASSVSGPYNEQFF
-,TRBJ1-2,16,TRBV18,-,TGTGCCAGCTCACCGCCGAGCGGGACAATTAACTATGGCTACACCTTC,CASSPPSGTINYGYTF
few,TRBJ1-1,14,TRBV6-6,-,TGTGCCAGCAGTCCACCAGGGGAGGGGACTGAAGCTTTCTTT,CASSPPGEGTEAFF
-,TRBJ1-1,13,TRBV2,-,TGTGCCAGCAGTGTCCAGGGCTACACTGAAGCTTTCTTT,CASSVQGYTEAFF
-,TRBJ1-6,15,TRBV7-2,TRBD1,TGTGCCAGCAGCGGAGGGACAGCCGGCGGATCACCCCTCCACTTT,CASSGGTAGGSPLHF
few,TRBJ2-2,16,TRBV9,TRBD1,TGTGCCAGCAGGAGAAAGGGACAGGGTGACACCGGGGAGCTGTTTTTT,CASRRKGQGDTGELFF
few,TRBJ1-2,13,TRBV7-3,-,TGTGCCAGCAGCTTAGGTCAGGACGGGAGCTACACCTTC,CASSLGQDGSYTF
-,TRBJ1-5,16,TRBV7-8,TRBD1,TGTGCCAGCAGCTCCGGGGACAGGGGGCGCGATCAGCCCCAGCATTTT,CASSSGDRGRDQPQHF
-,TRBJ2-1,16,TRBV4-3,-,TGCGCCAGCAGCCAAGATACTAGACGCTCCTACAATGAGCAGTTCTTC,CASSQDTRRSYNEQFF
few,TRBJ1-1,15,TRBV7-9,-,TGTGCCAGCAGCTTAATTTCGATGGCAAACACTGAAGCTTTCTTT,CASSLISMANTEAFF
few,TRBJ1-5,14,TRBV25-1,TRBD1,TGTGCCAGCAGTGATACAGGGGTCCATCAGCCCCAGCATTTT,CASSDTGVHQPQHF
-,TRBJ1-2,14,TRBV7-2,-,TGTGCCAGCAGCTCAGACACCTCTAACTATGGCTACACCTTC,CASSSDTSNYGYTF
-,TRBJ2-5,13,TRBV5-4,-,TGTGCCAGCAGCTTCGGTTACGACACCACCCTGTACTTC,CASSFGYDTTLYF
-,TRBJ2-3,17,TRBV28,TRBD2,TGTGCCAGCTTCCCCGGACCGGGACTAGCGGGCACAGATACGCAGTATTTT,CASFPGPGLAGTDTQYF
few,TRBJ2-7,12,TRBV10-3,-,TGTGCCATCAGTGAGGCCCTAGACGAGCAGTACTTC,CAISEALDEQYF
few,TRBJ1-1,15,TRBV28,-,TGTGCCAGCAGTTTATCGACCCAGGGGCCCCCCGAAGCTTTCTTT,CASSLSTQGPPEAFF
-,TRBJ2-1,15,TRBV2,TRBD1,TGTGCCACCACCGGGACAGGGGGCCTTTACAATGAGCAGTTCTTC,CATTGTGGLYNEQFF
few,TRBJ2-1,14,TRBV10-3,TRBD1,TGTGCCATCAGCGGGGGACAGGGTGGAGGTGAGCAGTTCTTC,CAISGGQGGGEQFF
few,TRBJ2-1,19,TRBV7-8,TRBD2,TGTGCCAGCAGTTCCAGACTAGCGGGAGGGCCGGGATCCTACAATGAGCAGTTCTTC,CASSSRLAGGPGSYNEQFF
-,TRBJ2-3,15,TRBV5-8,TRBD1,TGTGCCAGCAGCCAACCGGGACAGGGCACAGATACGCAGTATTTT,CASSQPGQGTDTQYF
few,TRBJ2-3,16,TRBV10-3,TRBD1,TGTGCCATCAGTGAAGTGGACAGGGGGAGCACAGATACGCAGTATTTT,CAISEVDRGSTDTQYF
few,TRBJ2-7,19,TRBV27,TRBD2,TGTGCCAGCAGTTTAACCCTGGCTCGGCGGGAGCTATACCGGCCCGAGCAGTACTTC,CASSLTLARRELYRPEQYF
-,TRBJ1-1,17,TRBV15,-,TGTGCCACCAGCAGAGATTTGGGGGGAGGTTCGAACACTGAAGCTTTCTTT,CATSRDLGGGSNTEAFF
-,TRBJ1-2,15,TRBV6-5,-,TGTGCCAGCAGTCGGGGGGGCCGTCGGGTCTATGGCTACACCTTC,CASSRGGRRVYGYTF
few,TRBJ2-7,13,TRBV30,TRBD1,TGTGCCTGGGGCACAGGGGTTGTGTACGAGCAGTACTTC,CAWGTGVVYEQYF
-,TRBJ1-1,14,TRBV7-3,-,TGTGCCAGCAGCTTAGGGTCCCGGCAGGGTGAAGCTTTCTTT,CASSLGSRQGEAFF
-,TRBJ1-6,17,TRBV15,TRBD1,TGTGCCACCAGCTCCCGGACAGGGAGCTCCTATAATTCACCCCTCCACTTT,CATSSRTGSSYNSPLHF
many,TRBJ1-5,14,TRBV23-1,-,TGCGCCAGCAGTCAGCAGGATAGCAATCAGCCCCAGCATTTT,CASSQQDSNQPQHF
-,TRBJ2-2,14,TRBV2,TRBD2,TGTGCCAGCAGAGGACTAGCGGGAACCGGGGAGCTGTTTTTT,CASRGLAGTGELFF
few,TRBJ2-1,14,TRBV7-9,-,TGTGCCAGCAGCTTAGGTAGTCTTATCGATGAGCAGTTCTTC,CASSLGSLIDEQFF
many,TRBJ2-3,14,TRBV10-3,-,TGTGCCATCAGTGAGTCGTCCGGCACAGATACGCAGTATTTT,CAISESSGTDTQYF
-,TRBJ2-3,16,TRBV30,-,TGTGCCTGGCACCCTCCGGGACACCGGGCACTCGGTACGCAGTATTTT,CAWHPPGHRALGTQYF
few,TRBJ2-7,13,TRBV5-6,TRBD2,TGTGCCAGCAGCTTAGCGGGAGTACTCTGGCAGTACTTC,CASSLAGVLWQYF
few,TRBJ2-7,15,TRBV5-1,-,TGCGCCAGCAGCTTGGCCACTAGCCTCTCCTACGAGCAGTACTTC,CASSLATSLSYEQYF
few,TRBJ2-1,12,TRBV7-8,-,TGTGCCAGCAGCTTACAGTACAATGAGCAGTTCTTC,CASSLQYNEQFF
-,TRBJ2-1,11,TRBV29-1,-,TGCAGCGTTGCAGAAGCGGGCGAGCAGTTCTTC,CSVAEAGEQFF